This record looks at one T cell receptor beta chain sequence and its context. Relative to the germline gene, one junction end is altered; a read error may explain this. Measured with immunoSEQ multiplex PCR; TCRdb has only the in-frame clones, and not every one. The repertoire has 130,000 to 150,000 clones, 85% to 90% of them found once; the top ten carry about 3.1%. CDR1 and CDR2 (germline): SEHNR, FQNEAQ (reference sequence). The CDR3 is 14 amino acids. This sample is drawn from a study of cytomegalovirus exposure and HLA in healthy donors. This chain joins TRBV7-9 and TRBJ2-5; TRBD1 might be the D (6 bases). The TCR comes from a woman younger than 35 in good health and CMV-seropositive. The sample taken for sequencing was PBMCs. The CDR3 protein is CASRLAGDQETQYF. The DNA for the CDR3 is TGTGCCAGCAGGTTAGCAGGGGACCAAGAGACCCAGTACTTC.